These T cell receptor beta chains were read from a single sample in a study of PD-L1 blockade in urothelial cancer. The method was immunoSEQ multiplex PCR; TCRdb's version includes in-frame clones alone and lacks a portion of them. The sample contains about 63,000 clones, roughly 79% of which appear only once. The sample consisted of PBMCs, taken around atezolizumab (anti-PD-L1) treatment. Receptor source: a man in his 70s with urothelial cancer. The CDR3 runs from the conserved cysteine through the conserved F or W. Each record gives: J gene, V gene, CDR3 protein.

TRBJ2-2 TRBV7-2 CASSLAATGELFF
TRBJ2-7 TRBV4-2 CASSQARASRGEQYF
TRBJ2-7 TRBV14 CASSWRGAGYEQYF
TRBJ2-5 TRBV5-6 CASSQAGQETQYF
TRBJ1-5 TRBV2 CASREGGVGDQPQHF
TRBJ2-2 TRBV11-3 CASSHGGAGALGNTGELFF
TRBJ2-5 TRBV2 CASSVSGGAVGETQYF
TRBJ1-1 TRBV14 CASSQGGWSNTEAFF
TRBJ1-1 TRBV27 CASSSNTEAFF
TRBJ2-7 TRBV5-4 CASSLSGGPLGAYEQYF
TRBJ2-3 TRBV9 CASTTSDYTDTQYF
TRBJ2-7 TRBV19 CASSTTLGQPSYEQYF
TRBJ2-3 TRBV6-1 CASSEFTAADTQYF
TRBJ2-1 TRBV7-2 CASSPIVGGEQFF
TRBJ2-7 TRBV14 CASSQGQGAYEQYF
TRBJ1-2 TRBV4-1 CASSQSTDRDGYTF
TRBJ2-1 TRBV2 CASSVGAANEQFF
TRBJ2-1 TRBV5-6 CASSPDRGVEFF
TRBJ2-5 TRBV7-3 CASSWTGGVAETQYF
TRBJ1-1 TRBV7-9 CASSASSNTEAFF
TRBJ2-3 TRBV10-3 CAISADESSGTTDTQYF
TRBJ1-1 TRBV5-5 CASSDRGGFQDTEAFF
TRBJ1-1 TRBV15 CATSRDGGQGETEAFF
TRBJ1-5 TRBV30 CAWSAQRDRASNQPQHF
TRBJ2-3 TRBV7-8 CASSLGGGNWGTQYF
TRBJ2-7 TRBV11-2 CASSFKRDKSYEQYF
TRBJ2-5 TRBV4-2 CASTVGLAGDETQYF
TRBJ2-5 TRBV6-6 CASSTLAGGIETQYF
TRBJ2-3 TRBV4-3 CASSHYSGDTQYF
TRBJ1-4 TRBV6-6 CASSLTGTNEKLFF
TRBJ2-7 TRBV6-6 CASSPPEVEYEQYF
TRBJ2-1 TRBV29-1 CSTQGGRSYNEQFF
TRBJ2-1 TRBV2 CASKISLGEQFF
TRBJ2-2 TRBV5-1 CASSLLAAANTGELFF
TRBJ1-2 TRBV27 CASSPRQGARFGYGYTF
TRBJ2-3 TRBV15 CATSRAGPDRSRTDTQYF
TRBJ2-3 TRBV5-4 CASSRPSSGDPDTQYF
TRBJ2-3 TRBV5-1 CASSLDGNPADTQYF
TRBJ2-7 TRBV5-1 CASSLSGTGDEQYF